The TCR beta chain described here comes from a study of blood T cells in healthy people across ages. V shed 5 bases, J shed 3 bases, and the junction held 2 bases outside the gene matches. Germline V gives CDR1 SEHNR, CDR2 FQNEAQ (reference sequence). The CDR3 totals 14 residues. This clonotype appeared a few times. Its specificity is not known. Study-level points and caveats: Aged donors had fewer naive CD4+ cells and lower diversity than long-lived donors.

A sample-barcoded 5' primer and a J-beta primer mix were used in a second PCR of roughly 7 to 11 cycles. From the 5' RACE reads, TCRdb called clonotypes with MiXCR, one entry per CDR3 protein. The data show over 1,200,000 distinct CDR3 sequences, roughly 60% seen once. The V and J genes are TRBV7-9 and TRBJ1-5; 9 bases map to TRBD1. Input material: blood. This receptor was identified in a man aged 18 to 29 in good health. DNA for the CDR3: TGTGCCAGCAGCCGGACAGGGGTCAATCAGCCCCAGCATTTT. Amino acid sequence: CASSRTGVNQPQHF.